This TCR beta chain was obtained from a study of vaccination effects on CD4 cells after COVID-19. Study-wide results and caveats: There was only 1 of 255 vaccine-induced clones in healthy vaccinees that cross-reacted with common cold coronaviruses. Long after vaccination, the clones induced by infection and by vaccine shrank markedly in size.

CDR1 MNHEY and CDR2 SVGAGI come from the germline V gene. Trimming removed 0 bases from V and 5 bases from J, with 7 bases in between. The CDR3 has 13 amino acids. Of note for this clone: Its specificity is unknown.

Before sequencing, viral peptide pools were used by the ViraFEST assay to expand antigen-specific CD4+ T cells. Cells that had been cultured for nine to eleven days were the source of isolated CD4+ T cells. Everyone in the study got two shots of either the BNT162b2 or mRNA-1273 vaccine. Nucleocapsid antibody tests were negative, and the vaccine recipients had no prior SARS-CoV-2 infection. TCRdb keeps only in-frame clones here, not all; method: immunoSEQ multiplex PCR. The sample lists approximately 24,000 clones; 80% to 90% were seen once. This rearrangement joins TRBV6-5 to TRBJ2-5; D is undetermined. The receptor was derived from a human donor who received a COVID-19 vaccine. Some clones in this sample may be carry-over from other donors' samples. The material sequenced was CD4+ T cells from PBMCs cultured with SARS-CoV-2 spike peptides, taken after COVID-19 vaccination. In DNA form, the CDR3 reads TGTGCCAGCAGTTACTCGAACACCGAGACCCAGTACTTC. This gives the protein CASSYSNTETQYF.